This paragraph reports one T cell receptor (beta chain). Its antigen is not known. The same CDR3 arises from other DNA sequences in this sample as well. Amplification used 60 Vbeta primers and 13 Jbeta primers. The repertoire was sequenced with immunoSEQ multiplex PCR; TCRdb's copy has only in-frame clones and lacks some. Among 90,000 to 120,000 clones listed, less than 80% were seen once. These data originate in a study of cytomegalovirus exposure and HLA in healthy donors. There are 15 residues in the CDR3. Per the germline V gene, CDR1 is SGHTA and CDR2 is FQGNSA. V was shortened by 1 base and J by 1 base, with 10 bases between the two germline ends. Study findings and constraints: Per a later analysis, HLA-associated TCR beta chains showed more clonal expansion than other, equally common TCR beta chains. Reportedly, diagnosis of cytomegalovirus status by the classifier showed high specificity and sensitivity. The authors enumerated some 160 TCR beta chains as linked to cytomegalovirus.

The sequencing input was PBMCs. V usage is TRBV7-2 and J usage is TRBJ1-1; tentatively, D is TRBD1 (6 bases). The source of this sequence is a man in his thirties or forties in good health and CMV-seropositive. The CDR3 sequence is CASSLVATGNTEAFF. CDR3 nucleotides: TGTGCCAGCAGCTTAGTCGCGACAGGGAACACTGAAGCTTTCTTT.